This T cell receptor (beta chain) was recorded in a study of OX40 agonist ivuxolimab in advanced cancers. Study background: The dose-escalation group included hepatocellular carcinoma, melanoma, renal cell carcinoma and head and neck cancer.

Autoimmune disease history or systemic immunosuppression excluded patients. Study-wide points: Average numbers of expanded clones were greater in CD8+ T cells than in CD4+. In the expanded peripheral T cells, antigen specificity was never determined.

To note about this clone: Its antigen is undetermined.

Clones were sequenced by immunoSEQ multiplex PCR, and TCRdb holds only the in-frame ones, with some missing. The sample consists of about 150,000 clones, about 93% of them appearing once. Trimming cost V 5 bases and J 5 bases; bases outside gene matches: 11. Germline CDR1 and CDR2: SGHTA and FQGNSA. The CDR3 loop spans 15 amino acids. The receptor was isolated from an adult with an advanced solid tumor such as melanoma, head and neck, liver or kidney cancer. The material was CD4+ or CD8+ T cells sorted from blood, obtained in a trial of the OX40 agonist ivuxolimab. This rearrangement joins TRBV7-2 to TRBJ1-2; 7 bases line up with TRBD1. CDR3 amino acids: CASSPPWQGVYGYTF. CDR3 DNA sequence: TGTGCCAGCAGCCCCCCTTGGCAGGGGGTATATGGCTACACCTTC.